The clone carrying this TCR beta chain was seen repeatedly, ten times or more. Its antigen is not known. TCRdb re-called the multiplex PCR reads through MiXCR, storing one row per CDR3 protein. The table lists fewer than 200,000 distinct CDR3 sequences, approximately 30% of them singletons. The source of the sample is a study of breast tumors, draining lymph nodes, adjacent tissues. Study-wide results and limits: Most tumor T cells seemingly derive from lymph node, then expand in tumor.

Axillary draining lymph nodes of breast cancer patients supplied the node samples. The ends were cut back, 8 bases at V and 7 bases at J, with 15 bases in the middle. Germline V gives CDR1 KGHDR, CDR2 SFDVKD. CDR3 size: 13 residues. The TCR originated in a female donor with breast cancer. Some clones in this sample may be carry-over from other donors' samples. Sequencing was performed on axillary lymph node tissue. The chain uses TRBV24-1 and TRBJ2-3, with a possible D match to TRBD2 (7 bases). CDR3 sequence: CATKPPGGNTQYF. The CDR3 coding sequence is TGTGCCACCAAGCCCCCGGGGGGCAATACGCAGTATTTT.